Sequencing of this T cell receptor (beta chain) was carried out in a study of CD8+CD57+ T cells in acquired aplastic anemia. Study context: The study obtained an average of around 3.4 ug of DNA from sorted CD4+ and CD8+ cells.

Germline-derived CDR1 and CDR2 are SGDLS and YYNGEE. Trimming pared 0 bases from V and 4 bases from J, leaving 9 bases between. The CDR3 length is 14 residues. CDR3 and TCR beta VDJ profiling relied on genomic DNA as the template. TCRdb independently ran MiXCR on the reads; one entry per CDR3 protein. The sample lists about 270,000 distinct CDR3 sequences; roughly 50% were seen once. Sequenced material: sorted CD4+, CD8+, or CD8+CD57+ T cells (not recorded which) from PBMCs. The chain couples TRBV9 to TRBJ2-3; D not resolved. This receptor was obtained from a human donor with severe aplastic anemia or a healthy control (not recorded which). CDR3 DNA sequence: TGTGCCAGCAGCGTAGGCAATTCTGCAGATACGCAGTATTTT. Its protein product is CASSVGNSADTQYF.